Presented here are 6 T cell receptor beta chains from one specimen sequenced in a study of pediatric ulcerative colitis. Only in-frame clones appear in the TCRdb table, and some are missing; sequencing was by immunoSEQ multiplex PCR. The sample consists of tens of thousands of clones, 70% to 90% of them appearing once. The sample consisted of blood. Receptors originate from a boy aged 5-17 years with severe ulcerative colitis.

The V and J genes are TRBV15 and TRBJ2-2; TRBD2 might be the D (6 bases). This CDR3 contains 17 residues. Germline V lookup: CDR1 LNHNV, CDR2 YYDKDF (reference sequence). The ends were cut back, 2 bases at V and 1 base at J, with 14 bases in the middle. The CDR3 nucleotides read TGTGCCACCAGCAGAAAACCGGGACTCAGGAACACCGGGGAGCTGTTTTTT. It is translated as CATSRKPGLRNTGELFF.

J is TRBJ2-7 and V is TRBV7-2; D might be TRBD2 (6 bases). CDR1 is SGHTA and CDR2 is FQGNSA in the germline V gene. The ends were cut back, 6 bases at V and 3 bases at J, with 18 bases in the middle. The CDR3 is made up of 15 amino acids. CDR3 in DNA: TGTGCCAGCAGGGGCTCGGGAGTTGGGCGCTACGAGCAGTACTTC. Amino acids: CASRGSGVGRYEQYF. Supplemented by reference TRBV7-2 and TRBJ2-7, the full variable domain reads GAGVSQSPSNKVTEKGKDVELRCDPISGHTALYWYRQSLGQGLEFLIYFQGNSAPDKSGLPSDRFSAERTGGSVSTLTIQRTQQEDSAVYLCASRGSGVGRYEQYFGPGTRLTVT.

The chain recombines TRBV27 with TRBJ2-5; 10 bases agree with TRBD2. CDR1 MNHEY and CDR2 SMNVEV come from the germline V gene (reference sequence). With V trimmed by 9 bases and J by 5 bases, 12 bases remained unmatched. This CDR3 has 15 amino acids. This CDR3 reads CASSDLAGAQETQYF. In nucleotides, the CDR3 is TGTGCCAGTTCAGACCTAGCGGGAGCCCAGGAGACCCAGTACTTC.

The V and J genes are TRBV4-1 and TRBJ2-7; D might be TRBD2 (6 bases). CDR3 length: 17 amino acids. CDR1 and CDR2 (germline): MGHRA, YSYEKL. Trimming removed 1 base from V and 6 bases from J, with 22 bases in between. This CDR3 is CASSQGPLPAGYVEQYF. The CDR3 nucleotides read TGCGCCAGCAGCCAAGGCCCCCTCCCGGCGGGATATGTCGAGCAGTACTTC.

This clone was observed once. The rearrangement links TRBV6-6 to TRBJ2-3; 13 bases map to TRBD2. The CDR3 contains 15 residues. V lost 4 bases, J lost 4 bases, and 2 bases stayed unmatched. CDR1 and CDR2 from the germline V gene are MNHNY and SVGAGI (reference sequence). The CDR3 DNA sequence: TGTGCCAGCAGTTCCGGACTAGCGGGGGCAGATACGCAGTATTTT. This codes for CASSSGLAGADTQYF.

This chain uses TRBV7-2 with TRBJ2-2; 7 bases line up with TRBD2. Germline V gives CDR1 SGHTA, CDR2 FQGNSA. The trim removed 2 bases at V and 4 bases at J, leaving 4 bases unmatched. The CDR3 covers 15 residues. CDR3 sequence: CASSLRREFTGELFF. DNA for the CDR3: TGTGCCAGCAGCTTACGGCGGGAGTTCACCGGGGAGCTGTTTTTT.